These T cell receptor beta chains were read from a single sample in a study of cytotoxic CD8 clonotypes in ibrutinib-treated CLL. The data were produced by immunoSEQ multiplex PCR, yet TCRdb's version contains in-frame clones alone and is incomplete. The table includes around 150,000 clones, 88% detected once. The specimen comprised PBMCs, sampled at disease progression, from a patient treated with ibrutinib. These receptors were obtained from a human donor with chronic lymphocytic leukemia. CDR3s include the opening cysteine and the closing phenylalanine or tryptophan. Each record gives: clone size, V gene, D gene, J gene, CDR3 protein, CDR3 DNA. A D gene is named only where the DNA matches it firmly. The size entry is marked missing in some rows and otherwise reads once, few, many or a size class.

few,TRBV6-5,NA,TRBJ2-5,CASSYSRDRGETQYF,TGTGCCAGCAGTTACTCCCGGGATAGGGGGGAGACCCAGTACTTC
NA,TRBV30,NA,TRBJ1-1,CAWSVPRGRFYAFF,TGTGCCTGGAGTGTACCCCGGGGGCGCTTCTATGCTTTCTTT
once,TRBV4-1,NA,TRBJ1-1,CASSSPPRQPNTEAFF,TGCGCCAGCAGCTCTCCTCCCCGGCAACCTAACACTGAAGCTTTCTTT
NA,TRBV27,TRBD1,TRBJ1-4,CASSSRDRGFDNEKLFF,TGTGCCAGCAGTTCTCGGGACAGGGGTTTTGATAATGAAAAACTGTTTTTT
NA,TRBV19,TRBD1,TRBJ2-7,CASSRYVDRTSGEQYF,TGTGCCAGTAGTCGGTATGTGGACAGGACCTCTGGGGAGCAGTACTTC
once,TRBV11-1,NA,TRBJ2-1,CASSLGLAQEQFF,TGTGCCAGCAGCTTAGGACTGGCCCAGGAGCAGTTCTTC
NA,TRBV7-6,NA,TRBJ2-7,CASSLVEASSYEQYF,TGTGCCAGCAGCTTAGTAGAGGCTAGCTCCTACGAGCAGTACTTC
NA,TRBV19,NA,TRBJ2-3,CASSIRRGSTDTQYF,TGTGCCAGTAGTATCCGACGGGGGAGCACAGATACGCAGTATTTT
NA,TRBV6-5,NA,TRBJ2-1,CASSYRSGHKFF,TGTGCCAGCAGTTACAGGTCGGGACATAAATTCTTC
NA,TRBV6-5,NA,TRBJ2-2,CASSYQRNTGELFF,TGTGCCAGCAGTTATCAGAGAAACACCGGGGAGCTGTTTTTT
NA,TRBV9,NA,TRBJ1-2,CASSETRLGGYGYTF,TGTGCCAGCAGCGAGACCAGGTTAGGAGGCTATGGCTACACCTTC
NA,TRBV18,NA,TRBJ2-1,CASSPPPVGTNEQFF,TGTGCCAGCTCACCCCCTCCCGTGGGGACCAATGAGCAGTTCTTC
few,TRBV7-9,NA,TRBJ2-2,CASSLGDSYTGELFF,TGTGCCAGCAGCTTGGGAGACAGCTACACCGGGGAGCTGTTTTTT
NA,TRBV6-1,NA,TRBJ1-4,CASSLLRSWGEKLFF,TGTGCCAGCAGTCTACTCAGATCTTGGGGTGAAAAACTGTTTTTT
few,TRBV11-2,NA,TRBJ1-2,CASSLARSGVQNGYTF,TGTGCCAGCAGCTTAGCGCGTTCAGGGGTTCAGAATGGCTACACCTTC
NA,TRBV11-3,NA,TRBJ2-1,CASSSSSAVRYEQFF,TGTGCCAGCAGCTCGAGCTCGGCGGTAAGGTATGAGCAGTTCTTC
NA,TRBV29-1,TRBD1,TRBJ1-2,CSVGGQEDYGYTF,TGCAGCGTCGGTGGACAGGAGGACTATGGCTACACCTTC
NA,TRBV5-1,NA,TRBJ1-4,CASRQDNEKLFF,TGCGCCAGCCGACAGGATAATGAAAAACTGTTTTTT
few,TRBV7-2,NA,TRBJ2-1,CASSFDAASGSYNEQFF,TGTGCCAGCAGCTTCGATGCAGCGTCTGGCTCCTACAATGAGCAGTTCTTC
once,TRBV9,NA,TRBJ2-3,CASSVEGDRGDTQYF,TGTGCCAGCAGCGTAGAGGGGGACCGGGGAGATACGCAGTATTTT
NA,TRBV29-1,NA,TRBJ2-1,CSVELRGTFYNEQFF,TGCAGCGTTGAACTTCGCGGGACTTTCTACAATGAGCAGTTCTTC
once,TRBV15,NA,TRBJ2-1,CATSRDPIRLSYNEQFF,TGTGCCACCAGCAGAGATCCCATACGTCTCTCCTACAATGAGCAGTTCTTC
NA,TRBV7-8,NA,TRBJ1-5,CASSPRGWDQPQHF,TGTGCCAGCAGCCCACGGGGCTGGGATCAGCCCCAGCATTTT
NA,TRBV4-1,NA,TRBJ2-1,CASSQVRGPGYNEQFF,TGCGCCAGCAGCCAAGTTCGGGGTCCGGGCTACAATGAGCAGTTCTTC
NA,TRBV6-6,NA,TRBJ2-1,CASSYRKQGADEQFF,TGTGCCAGCAGTTACCGGAAACAGGGAGCCGATGAGCAGTTCTTC
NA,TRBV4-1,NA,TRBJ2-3,CASSQVSLSTDTQYF,TGCGCCAGCAGCCAAGTGTCCCTAAGCACAGATACGCAGTATTTT
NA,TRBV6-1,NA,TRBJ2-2,CASIITGELFF,TGTGCCAGCATTATCACCGGGGAGCTGTTTTTT
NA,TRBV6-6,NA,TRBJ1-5,CASSYAGGSNQPQHF,TGTGCCAGCAGTTACGCGGGGGGAAGCAATCAGCCCCAGCATTTT
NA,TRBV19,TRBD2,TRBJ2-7,CASSIKGGRGGYEQYF,TGTGCCAGTAGTATCAAGGGCGGGAGGGGAGGTTACGAGCAGTACTTC
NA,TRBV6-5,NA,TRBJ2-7,CASSYSIFTDEQYF,TGTGCCAGCAGTTACTCGATCTTTACCGACGAGCAGTACTTC
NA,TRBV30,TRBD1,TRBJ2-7,CAWSNRDRGDEQYF,TGTGCCTGGAGTAACCGGGACAGGGGGGATGAGCAGTACTTC
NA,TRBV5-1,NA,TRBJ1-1,CASSPDPTGNTEAFF,TGCGCCAGCAGCCCTGATCCGACGGGGAACACTGAAGCTTTCTTT
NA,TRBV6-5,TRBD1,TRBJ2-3,CASSPGQPIIDTQYF,TGTGCCAGCAGTCCGGGACAGCCGATCATCGATACGCAGTATTTT
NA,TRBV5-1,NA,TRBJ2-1,CASNSWRGSRGSYNEQFF,TGCGCCAGCAACTCCTGGAGAGGGTCGCGGGGCTCCTACAATGAGCAGTTCTTC
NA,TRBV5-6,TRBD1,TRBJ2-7,CASSLFGGQGGF,TGTGCCAGCAGCCTGTTCGGGGGACAGGGAGGCTTC
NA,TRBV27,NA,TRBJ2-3,CASSLLAGFADTQYF,TGTGCCAGCAGTTTATTGGCGGGGTTTGCGGATACGCAGTATTTT
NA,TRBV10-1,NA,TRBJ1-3,CASSDSLGSGNTIYF,TGCGCCAGCAGTGACTCCTTAGGATCCGGAAACACCATATATTTT
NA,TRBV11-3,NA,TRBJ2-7,CASSLAPGRVARSYEQYF,TGTGCCAGCAGCTTAGCCCCAGGCAGGGTGGCTAGGTCTTACGAGCAGTACTTC
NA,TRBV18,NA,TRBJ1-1,CASSPQGGNTEAFF,TGTGCCAGCTCACCACAGGGGGGGAACACTGAAGCTTTCTTT
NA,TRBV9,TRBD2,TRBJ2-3,CASSPGLAADTQYF,TGTGCCAGCAGCCCCGGACTAGCTGCAGATACGCAGTATTTT
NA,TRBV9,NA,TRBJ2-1,CASSVEGLGRRFF,TGTGCCAGCAGCGTAGAGGGGTTGGGGAGGCGGTTCTTC
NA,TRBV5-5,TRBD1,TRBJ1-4,CASRTSRDRAEKLFF,TGTGCCAGCAGAACATCCCGGGACAGGGCTGAAAAACTGTTTTTT
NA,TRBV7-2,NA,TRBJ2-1,CASSFTGTSYNEQFF,TGTGCCAGCAGCTTTACAGGGACATCCTACAATGAGCAGTTCTTC
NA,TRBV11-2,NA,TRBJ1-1,CASSAPDRSTSEAFF,TGTGCCAGCAGCGCACCTGACAGATCGACCTCTGAAGCTTTCTTT
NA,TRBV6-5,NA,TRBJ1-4,CASSYSWILGNEKLFF,TGTGCCAGCAGTTACTCATGGATTCTTGGTAATGAAAAACTGTTTTTT